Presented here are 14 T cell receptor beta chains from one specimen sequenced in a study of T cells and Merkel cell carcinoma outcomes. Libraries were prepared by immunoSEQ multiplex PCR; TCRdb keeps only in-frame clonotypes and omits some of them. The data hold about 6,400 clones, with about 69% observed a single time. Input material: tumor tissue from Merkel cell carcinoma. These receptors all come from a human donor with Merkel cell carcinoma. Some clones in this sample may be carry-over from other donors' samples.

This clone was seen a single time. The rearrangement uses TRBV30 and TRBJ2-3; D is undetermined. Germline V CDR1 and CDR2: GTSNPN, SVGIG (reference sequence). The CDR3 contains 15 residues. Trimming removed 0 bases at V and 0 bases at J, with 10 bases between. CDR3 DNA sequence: TGTGCCTGGAGTGTAGGCCCCTCCAGCACAGATACGCAGTATTTT. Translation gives CAWSVGPSSTDTQYF.

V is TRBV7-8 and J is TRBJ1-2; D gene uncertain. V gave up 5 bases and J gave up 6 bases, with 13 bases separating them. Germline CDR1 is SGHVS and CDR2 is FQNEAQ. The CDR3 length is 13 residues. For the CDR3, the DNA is TGTGCCAGCAGCCATCGGTGGGGTGATGGCTACACCTTC. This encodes CASSHRWGDGYTF.

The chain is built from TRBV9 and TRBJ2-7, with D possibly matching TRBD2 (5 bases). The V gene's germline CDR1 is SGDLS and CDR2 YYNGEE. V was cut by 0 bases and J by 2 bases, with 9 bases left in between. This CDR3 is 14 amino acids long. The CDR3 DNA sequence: TGTGCCAGCAGCGTAGGGGTCGGGGCCTACGAGCAGTACTTC. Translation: CASSVGVGAYEQYF.

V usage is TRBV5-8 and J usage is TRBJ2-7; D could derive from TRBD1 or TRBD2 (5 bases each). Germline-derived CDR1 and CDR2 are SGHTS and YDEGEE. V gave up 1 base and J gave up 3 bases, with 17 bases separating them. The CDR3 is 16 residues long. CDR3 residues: CASSLKGYGVLYEQYF. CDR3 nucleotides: TGTGCCAGCAGCTTGAAGGGGTACGGGGTCCTCTACGAGCAGTACTTC. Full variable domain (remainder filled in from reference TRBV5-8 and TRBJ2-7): EAGVTQSPTHLIKTRGQQATLRCSPISGHTSVYWYQQALGLGLQFLLWYDEGEERNRGNFPPRFSGRQFPNYSSELNVNALELEDSALYLCASSLKGYGVLYEQYFGPGTRLTVT.

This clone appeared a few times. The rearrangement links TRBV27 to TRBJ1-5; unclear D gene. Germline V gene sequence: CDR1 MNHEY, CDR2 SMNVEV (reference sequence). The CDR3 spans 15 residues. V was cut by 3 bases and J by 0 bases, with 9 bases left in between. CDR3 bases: TGTGCCAGCAGTTTGTCGCATTTTAGCAATCAGCCCCAGCATTTT. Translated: CASSLSHFSNQPQHF.

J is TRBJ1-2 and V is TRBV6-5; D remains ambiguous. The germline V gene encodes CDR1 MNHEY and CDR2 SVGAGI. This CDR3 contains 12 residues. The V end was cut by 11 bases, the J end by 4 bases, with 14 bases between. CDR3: CAAFEGAYGYTF. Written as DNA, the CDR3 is TGTGCCGCTTTTGAGGGAGCCTATGGCTACACCTTC.

The DNA of the CDR3 is TGTGCCAGCAGTTCACAGGGGGCGGGAATGAATCAGCCCCAGCATTTT. It encodes CASSSQGAGMNQPQHF. The V and J genes are TRBV28 and TRBJ1-5, with 9 bases lining up with TRBD1. V dropped 4 bases and J dropped 4; count of bases not matched to a gene: 8. This CDR3 has 16 amino acids. CDR1 and CDR2 (germline): MDHEN, SYDVKM.

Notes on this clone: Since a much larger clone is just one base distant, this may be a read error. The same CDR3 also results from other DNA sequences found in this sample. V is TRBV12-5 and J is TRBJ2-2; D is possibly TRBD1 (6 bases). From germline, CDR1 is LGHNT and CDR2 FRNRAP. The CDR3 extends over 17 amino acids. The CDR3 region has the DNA TGTGCTAGTGGTTTCCCCGGACAGTTCGCGAACACCGGGGAACTGTTTTTT. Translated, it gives CASGFPGQFANTGELFF.

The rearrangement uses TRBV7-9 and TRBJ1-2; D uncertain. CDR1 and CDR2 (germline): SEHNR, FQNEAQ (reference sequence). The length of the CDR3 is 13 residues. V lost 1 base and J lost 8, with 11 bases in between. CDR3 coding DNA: TGTGCCAGCAGCTTAGGGGATGCTTGGGGCTACACCTTC. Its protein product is CASSLGDAWGYTF.

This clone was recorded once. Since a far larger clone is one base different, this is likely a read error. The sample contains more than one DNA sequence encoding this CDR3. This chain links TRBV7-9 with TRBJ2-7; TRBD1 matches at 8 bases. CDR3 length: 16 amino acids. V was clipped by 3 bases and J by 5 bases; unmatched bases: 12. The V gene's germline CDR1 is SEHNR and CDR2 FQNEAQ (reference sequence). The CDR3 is CASSFSDRGFWNEQYF. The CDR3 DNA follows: TGTGCCAGCAGCTTCTCCGACAGGGGATTTTGGAACGAGCAGTACTTC. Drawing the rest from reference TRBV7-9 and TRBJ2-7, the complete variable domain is DTGVSQNPRHKITKRGQNVTFRCDPISEHNRLYWYRQTLGQGPEFLTYFQNEAQLEKSRLLSDRFSAERPKGSFSTLEIQRTEQGDSAMYLCASSFSDRGFWNEQYFGPGTRLTVT.

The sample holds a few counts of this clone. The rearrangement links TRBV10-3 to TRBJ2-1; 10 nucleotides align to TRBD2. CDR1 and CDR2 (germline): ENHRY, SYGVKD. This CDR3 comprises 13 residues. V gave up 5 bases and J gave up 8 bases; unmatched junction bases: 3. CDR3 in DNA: TGTGCCATCAGTTCCCTAGCGGGAGATGAGCAGTTCTTC. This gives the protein CAISSLAGDEQFF.

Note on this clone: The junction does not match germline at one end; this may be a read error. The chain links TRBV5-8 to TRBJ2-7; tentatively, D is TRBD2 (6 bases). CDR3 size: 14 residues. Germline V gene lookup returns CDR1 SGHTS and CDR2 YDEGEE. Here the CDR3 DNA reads TGTGCCAGCAGAAGAATGGACGGGAGCTACGAGCAGTATTTC. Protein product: CASRRMDGSYEQYF.

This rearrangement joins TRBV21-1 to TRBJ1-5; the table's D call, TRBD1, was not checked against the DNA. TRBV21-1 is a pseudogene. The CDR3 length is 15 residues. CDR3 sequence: CASSNGPGGDQPQHF. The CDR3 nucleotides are TGTGCCAGCAGCAACGGACCAGGGGGTGATCAGCCCCAGCATTTT.

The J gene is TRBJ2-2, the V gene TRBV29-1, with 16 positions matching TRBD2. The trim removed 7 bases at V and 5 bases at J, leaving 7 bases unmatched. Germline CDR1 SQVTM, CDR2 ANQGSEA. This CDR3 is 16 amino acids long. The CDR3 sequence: CSALGLAGGLTGELFF. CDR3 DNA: TGCAGCGCTTTGGGACTAGCGGGAGGGCTAACCGGGGAGCTGTTTTTT.